Each of the 5 T cell receptor beta chains below was sequenced from the same sample in a study of vaccination and CD4 T cells after COVID-19. Treatment denoted: approximately nine-day PBMC culture with coronavirus spike peptide pools or control peptides (ViraFEST assay). These receptors are not linked to any known antigen. Cultured CD4+ T cells had their DNA profiled by the Oncomine TCR Beta short-read assay. TCRdb reprocessed the PCR reads via MiXCR and lists one record per CDR3 protein. The data contain 16,000 or so distinct CDR3 sequences, 55% of them singletons. Sequenced input: CD4+ T cells from blood, cultured in vitro. These receptors all come from a human donor who had recovered from COVID-19.

V is TRBV19 and J is TRBJ2-3, with 13 bases lining up with TRBD2. V lost 5 bases and J lost 5; bases outside the gene matches: 13. The germline CDR1 and CDR2 sequences are LNHDA and SQIVND (reference sequence). The CDR3 runs to 18 residues. Here the CDR3 reads CASSDLTSGRAWGDTQYF. For the CDR3, the DNA is TGTGCCAGTAGTGATCTTACTAGCGGGAGGGCCTGGGGAGATACGCAGTATTTT.

V gene TRBV11-2 combines with J gene TRBJ2-7; a weak D match, TRBD1 (5 bases). This CDR3 spans 17 amino acids. Germline lookup yields CDR1 SGHAT and CDR2 FQNNGV. Trimming cost V 5 bases and J 0 bases, with 20 bases left between them. In DNA, the CDR3 is TGTGCCAGCAGCATGTTTAGGGGCCCGGGCCCCTCCTACGAGCAGTACTTC. This translates into CASSMFRGPGPSYEQYF.

In DNA form, the CDR3 reads TGTGCCAGCAGCGGGACAGGCTTTCGGGAAAAACTGTTTTTT. This codes for CASSGTGFREKLFF. The V gene is TRBV2, the J gene TRBJ1-4; 8 bases are a match to TRBD1. This CDR3 region has 14 residues. The V gene end was trimmed by 6 bases and the J gene end by 8 bases; junction bases not matched to a gene: 8. Germline lookup yields CDR1 SNHLY and CDR2 FYNNEI.

The genes are TRBV20-1 and TRBJ2-7; D is undetermined. Germline V lookup: CDR1 DFQATT, CDR2 SNEGSKA (reference sequence). Trimming shortened V by 6 bases and J by 2 bases, and 20 bases separated the two germline ends. The CDR3 is made up of 15 amino acids. This CDR3 is CSARPRRRMAYEQYF. DNA of the CDR3: TGCAGTGCCAGACCTAGGCGGCGAATGGCCTACGAGCAGTACTTC.

This chain connects TRBV10-1 to TRBJ2-7, with 8 bases identical to TRBD1. V dropped 3 bases and J dropped 2; count of bases not matched to a gene: 6. The length of the CDR3 is 15 residues. Germline CDR1 reads WNHNN; CDR2 reads SYGVQD (reference sequence). CDR3 coding DNA: TGCGCCAGCAGTGAAGGGGCAGGGGGCCCCTACGAGCAGTACTTC. Protein: CASSEGAGGPYEQYF.